The sequence of this T cell receptor beta chain was determined in a study of regulatory T cells in long-lasting Graves disease. In the study overall: Antithyroid drug intake by newly diagnosed Graves' patients had lasted under 3 months. Whole-study results and caveats: Graves' patients with persistent disease showed TCR diversity lower than patients newly diagnosed. There were preferences for TRBV28, TRBJ1-2 and TRBJ2-5 in persistent disease. With a few thousand shared public clonotypes, persistent patients exceeded new patients, who shared roughly 920.

With respect to this clonotype: Its antigen is unidentified.

The J segment lost 5 bases and the V segment lost 5 bases, leaving 12 bases of the junction unmatched. Per the germline V gene, CDR1 is MNHEY and CDR2 is SVGEGT. The CDR3 spans 15 residues. TCR beta libraries were built with iRepertoire HTBI primers and Arm-PCR of CDR3 regions. TCRdb independently ran MiXCR on the multiplex PCR reads; one entry per CDR3 protein. The top ten hold roughly 8.9% of the sample, which has approximately 540,000 distinct CDR3 sequences, around 12% seen once. The time point was: newly diagnosed GD, antithyroid drugs for less than 3 months. RNA from PBMCs was the source of the TCR library. The data also belong to a second study, concerning T cells in Graves' hyperthyroidism and ophthalmopathy.

The V and J genes are TRBV6-2 or TRBV6-3 and TRBJ2-7; 7 bases are shared with TRBD1. The sequence derives from a woman in her thirties with Graves disease. The sample here was peripheral blood mononuclear cells (PBMCs), taken at new diagnosis, from a patient treated with antithyroid drugs. Written as DNA, the CDR3 is TGTGCCAGCAGTGCAAAAACAGGGGAGAGGGACGAGCAGTACTTC. It encodes CASSAKTGERDEQYF.